These 7 T cell receptor beta chains originate from one sample sequenced in a study of blood T cells in healthy people across ages. Together with a sample-barcoded 5' primer, a J-beta primer mix was included in a second PCR lasting about 6 to 11 cycles. TCRdb independently ran MiXCR on the 5' RACE reads; one entry per CDR3 protein. The sample contains some 760,000 distinct CDR3 sequences, approximately 25% of which appear only once. The same specimen was also included in a second study, on T cells of mothers and their children.

The source material was blood. The receptors shown here come from a boy younger than 18 in good health.

The V and J genes are TRBV9 and TRBJ1-3; possible D gene TRBD1, 5 bases. The germline CDR1 and CDR2 sequences are SGDLS and YYNGEE. This CDR3 contains 18 residues. Trimming pared 0 bases from V and 2 bases from J, leaving 18 bases between. The CDR3 reads CASSVEAGSGGPGNTIYF. CDR3 DNA: TGTGCCAGCAGCGTAGAAGCAGGGTCCGGAGGGCCTGGAAACACCATATATTTT. Variable domain in full (rest from reference TRBV9 and TRBJ1-3): DSGVTQTPKHLITATGQRVTLRCSPRSGDLSVYWYQQSLDQGLQFLIQYYNGEERAKGNILERFSAQQFPDLHSELNLSSLELGDSALYFCASSVEAGSGGPGNTIYFGEGSWLTVV.

V and J are TRBV20-1 and TRBJ1-2; 7 bases map to TRBD1. Germline CDR1 is DFQATT and CDR2 is SNEGSKA (reference sequence). The CDR3 spans 15 residues. The junction had 11 bases not matched to a gene; V was cut back by 1 base and J by 6 bases. This chain's CDR3 is CSARVPGQNLHGYTF. The CDR3 nucleotides read TGCAGTGCTAGAGTGCCGGGACAGAACCTTCATGGCTACACCTTC.

The genes are TRBV7-2 and TRBJ2-5, with 12 bases identical to TRBD2. The CDR3 is made up of 16 amino acids. Germline CDR1 SGHTA, CDR2 FQGNSA. V shed 4 bases and J 0 bases; nucleotides not matched to a gene: 3. Written as DNA, the CDR3 is TGTGCCAGCAGCTCTACTAGCGGGGGGTACCAAGAGACCCAGTACTTC. It yields the protein CASSSTSGGYQETQYF. The whole variable domain, filled in from reference TRBV7-2 and TRBJ2-5, reads GAGVSQSPSNKVTEKGKDVELRCDPISGHTALYWYRQSLGQGLEFLIYFQGNSAPDKSGLPSDRFSAERTGGSVSTLTIQRTQQEDSAVYLCASSSTSGGYQETQYFGPGTRLLVL.

This clonotype turned up a few times. V is TRBV9 and J is TRBJ2-1; D gene ambiguous. This CDR3 is built from 15 residues. Germline V lookup: CDR1 SGDLS, CDR2 YYNGEE. The germline V and J ends were trimmed by 0 bases and 0 bases, with 7 bases remaining between them. The CDR3 loop is CASSVEASSYNEQFF. For the CDR3, the DNA is TGTGCCAGCAGCGTAGAGGCTAGCTCCTACAATGAGCAGTTCTTC.

This sequence joins TRBV7-9 and TRBJ2-5; TRBD1 aligns across 11 bases. The DNA end lines up better with TRBJ2-7; the J call may be wrong. Germline CDR1 and CDR2: SEHNR and FQNEAQ (reference sequence). This CDR3 has 16 amino acids. The CDR3 here is CASSLVRTGGLDEQYF. The CDR3, as DNA: TGTGCCAGCAGCTTAGTGAGGACAGGGGGCCTAGACGAGCAGTACTTC.

The rearrangement joins TRBV12-3 or TRBV12-4 to TRBJ2-2; D gene ambiguous. The CDR3 runs to 16 residues. V was shortened by 2 bases and J by 0 bases, with 10 bases between the two germline ends. The DNA for the CDR3 is TGTGCCAGCAGTTTACGGCTTAGAGCGAACACCGGGGAGCTGTTTTTT. Translated, it gives CASSLRLRANTGELFF.

This clonotype was seen a handful of times. The V call is TRBV29-1, the J call TRBJ1-1, with unresolved D. The V and J ends lost 7 bases and 2 bases respectively, with 11 bases between them. Germline loops: CDR1 SQVTM, CDR2 ANQGSEA. There are 12 residues in the CDR3. The chain's CDR3 is CSAERDNTEAFF. DNA of the CDR3: TGCAGCGCGGAACGGGATAACACTGAAGCTTTCTTT.